Listed below are T cell receptor beta chains from one sample, sequenced in a study of shared clonotypes between healthy human individuals. Clones were read by immunoSEQ multiplex PCR, and TCRdb kept only the in-frame ones, dropping some. Among about 230,000 clones, over 50% were seen once, and the ten largest hold 11%. Sequenced material: memory CD4+ T cells sorted from blood. The receptors were gathered from a man aged 25-40 years in good health. Both conserved end residues are part of each CDR3. The D gene is left open where the match is weak. Size values are once, few and many counts, or a class for expanded clones, and some rows have none.

V	D	J	size	DNA	CDR3
TRBV10-3	-	TRBJ1-4	-	TGTGCCATCAGTGAGGCAGTTGCAACTAATGAAAAACTGTTTTTT	CAISEAVATNEKLFF
TRBV19	TRBD1	TRBJ2-1	-	TGTGCCAGTAGTCCTGGACAGGCTTGGTATGAGCAGTTCTTC	CASSPGQAWYEQFF
TRBV5-5	TRBD2	TRBJ2-6	-	TGTGCCAGTCGACTAGCGGGAGCCGGGGCCAACGTCCTGACTTTC	CASRLAGAGANVLTF
TRBV9	-	TRBJ2-5	few	TGTGCCAGCAGCGTAGGTCCGGGCAGGGGAGAAGAGACCCAGTACTTC	CASSVGPGRGEETQYF
TRBV4-1	TRBD1	TRBJ2-1	-	TGCGCCAGCAGCCAAGATCGGACAGGGGGAGCATTATCCCTCTTCTACAATGAGCAGTTCTTC	CASSQDRTGGALSLFYNEQFF
TRBV2	-	TRBJ2-7	-	TGTGCCACCGCCGACTACGAGCAGTACTTC	CATADYEQYF
TRBV7-9	-	TRBJ2-2	-	TGTGCCAGCAGCTTGCTAGCCCAGAACACCGGGGAGCTGTTTTTT	CASSLLAQNTGELFF
TRBV28	-	TRBJ1-1	few	TGTGCCAGCAGTTTAACATTACCCAAAGCTTTCTTT	CASSLTLPKAFF
TRBV2	TRBD2	TRBJ2-1	-	TGTGCAAGCACCGTAGCGGGTATGAATGAGCAGTTCTTC	CASTVAGMNEQFF
TRBV19	TRBD2	TRBJ2-1	-	TGTGCCAGTAAGGGGACTAGCGGGAGTTATGAGCAGTTCTTC	CASKGTSGSYEQFF
TRBV11-2	TRBD2	TRBJ2-3	few	TGTGCCAGCAGCCCGCGGACTAGCTCTAGCACAGATACGCAGTATTTT	CASSPRTSSSTDTQYF
TRBV11-2	-	TRBJ2-2	-	TGTGCCAGCAGCTTGTTTTTCACCGGGGAGCTGTTTTTT	CASSLFFTGELFF
TRBV28	TRBD1	TRBJ1-5	-	TGTGCCAGCAGTGCTACAGGGGTCCGAGGGAGCAATCAGCCCCAGCATTTT	CASSATGVRGSNQPQHF
TRBV28	-	TRBJ2-7	-	TGTGCCAGCAACGGTAGGGAAGAGCAGTACTTC	CASNGREEQYF
TRBV28	TRBD1	TRBJ2-7	once	TGTGCCAGCAGGGGGGGACTTGGGACAGGGGCCGTGCGGGACGAGCAGTACTTC	CASRGGLGTGAVRDEQYF
TRBV2	TRBD2	TRBJ2-5	few	TGTGCCAGCAGTGAACCATGGTTAGCGGGAGGGGGTGGAGAGACCCAGTACTTC	CASSEPWLAGGGGETQYF
TRBV7-3	TRBD1	TRBJ2-5	-	TGTGCCAGCAGCCCGGGACAGCATCAAGAGACCCAGTACTTC	CASSPGQHQETQYF
TRBV7-8	TRBD2	TRBJ2-3	-	TGTGCCAGCAACTTAGCGGGAGGGCCCTCAGATACGCAGTATTTT	CASNLAGGPSDTQYF
TRBV6-6	TRBD1	TRBJ2-1	once	TGTGCCAGCAGCCTCAGGGGGCTCAATGAGCAGTTCTTC	CASSLRGLNEQFF
TRBV29-1	-	TRBJ2-5	-	TGCAGCGTTTTTGGGACCCTGGGGGGTGAGACCCAGTACTTC	CSVFGTLGGETQYF
TRBV25-1	-	TRBJ2-1	-	TGTGCCAGCAGCGCCGGGCCGGGGGTCTACAATGAGCAGTTCTTC	CASSAGPGVYNEQFF
TRBV28	-	TRBJ2-1	-	TGTGCCAGCACCCCCAACCTAGGGAGTCGGGATGAGCAGTTCTTC	CASTPNLGSRDEQFF
TRBV7-9	-	TRBJ2-7	-	TGTGCCAGCAGCAACCGTGGGGGCGAGCAGTACTTC	CASSNRGGEQYF
TRBV19	-	TRBJ2-7	-	TGTGCCAGTAGTATATCGGGGGACGAGCAGTACTTC	CASSISGDEQYF
TRBV5-1	TRBD2	TRBJ2-1	-	TGCGCCAGCAGCTTGGGTGCGGGGGGACGGACTAATGAGCAGTTCTTC	CASSLGAGGRTNEQFF
TRBV7-2	TRBD2	TRBJ2-2	-	TGTGCCAGCAGTCCGGGGGGCACCGGGGAGCTGTTTTTT	CASSPGGTGELFF
TRBV5-5	-	TRBJ2-7	-	TGTGCCAGCAGCTTGGACAACCTCTACGAGCAGTACTTC	CASSLDNLYEQYF
TRBV28	TRBD2	TRBJ2-1	-	TGTGCCAGCGAACGACCGGGAGGAAATGAGCAGTTCTTC	CASERPGGNEQFF
TRBV28	-	TRBJ2-5	-	TGTGCCAGCAGTTCCCCATCCAGGGTTGGAGAGACCCAGTACTTC	CASSSPSRVGETQYF